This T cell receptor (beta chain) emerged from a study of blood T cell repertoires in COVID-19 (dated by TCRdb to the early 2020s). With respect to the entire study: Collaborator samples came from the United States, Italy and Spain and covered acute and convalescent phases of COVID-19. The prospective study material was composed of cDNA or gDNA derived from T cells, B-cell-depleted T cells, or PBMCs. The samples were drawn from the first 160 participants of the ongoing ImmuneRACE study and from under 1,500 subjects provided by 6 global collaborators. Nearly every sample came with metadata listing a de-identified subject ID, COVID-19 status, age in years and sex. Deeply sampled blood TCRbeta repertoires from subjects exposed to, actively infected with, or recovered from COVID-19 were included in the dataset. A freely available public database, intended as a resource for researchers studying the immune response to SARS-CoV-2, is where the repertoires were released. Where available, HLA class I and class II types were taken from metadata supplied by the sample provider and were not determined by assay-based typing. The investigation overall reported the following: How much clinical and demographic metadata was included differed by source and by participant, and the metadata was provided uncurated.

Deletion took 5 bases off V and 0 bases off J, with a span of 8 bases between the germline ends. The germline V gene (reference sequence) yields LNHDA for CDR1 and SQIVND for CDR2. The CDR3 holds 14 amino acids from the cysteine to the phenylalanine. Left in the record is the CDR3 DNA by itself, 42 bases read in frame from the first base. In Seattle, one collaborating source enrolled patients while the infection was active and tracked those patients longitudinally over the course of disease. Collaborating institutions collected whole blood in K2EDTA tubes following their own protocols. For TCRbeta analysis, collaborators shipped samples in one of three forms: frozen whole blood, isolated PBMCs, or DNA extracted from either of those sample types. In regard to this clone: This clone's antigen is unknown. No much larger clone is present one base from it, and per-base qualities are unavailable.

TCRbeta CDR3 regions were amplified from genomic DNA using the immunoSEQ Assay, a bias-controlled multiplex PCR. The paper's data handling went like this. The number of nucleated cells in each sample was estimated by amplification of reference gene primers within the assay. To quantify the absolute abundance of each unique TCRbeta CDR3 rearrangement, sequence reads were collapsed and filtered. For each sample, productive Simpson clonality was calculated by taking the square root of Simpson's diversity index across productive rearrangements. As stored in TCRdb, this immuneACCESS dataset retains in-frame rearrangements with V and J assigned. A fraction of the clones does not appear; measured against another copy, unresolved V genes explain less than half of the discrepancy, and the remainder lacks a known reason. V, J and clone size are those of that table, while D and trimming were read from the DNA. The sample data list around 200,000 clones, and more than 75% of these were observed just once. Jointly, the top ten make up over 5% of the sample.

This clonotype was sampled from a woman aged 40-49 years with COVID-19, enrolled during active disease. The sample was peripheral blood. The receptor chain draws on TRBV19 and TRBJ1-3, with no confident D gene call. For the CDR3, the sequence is CASSPTSSGNTIYF. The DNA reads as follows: TGTGCCAGTAGTCCGACAAGCTCTGGAAACACCATATATTTT.